These 21 T cell receptor beta chains originate from one sample sequenced in a study of blood T cell repertoires in COVID-19. Clones were read by immunoSEQ multiplex PCR, and TCRdb kept only the in-frame ones, dropping some. Counted here are under 100,000 clones, about 78% occurring once; the ten biggest clones make up just over 35%. Specimen: peripheral blood. These receptors came from a man aged 55 to 70 with COVID-19, enrolled during active disease.

J is TRBJ1-1 and V is TRBV7-2; 8 bases map to TRBD1. Per the germline V gene, CDR1 is SGHTA and CDR2 is FQGNSA. CDR3 length: 14 residues. Trimming took 4 bases from V and 10 from J; bases not matched to a gene: 11. The CDR3 sequence: CASSSLRTDRGAFF. The CDR3, as DNA: TGTGCCAGCAGCTCACTTAGGACAGACAGGGGAGCTTTCTTT. Drawing the rest from reference TRBV7-2 and TRBJ1-1, the complete variable domain is GAGVSQSPSNKVTEKGKDVELRCDPISGHTALYWYRQSLGQGLEFLIYFQGNSAPDKSGLPSDRFSAERTGGSVSTLTIQRTQQEDSAVYLCASSSLRTDRGAFFGQGTRLTVV.

On this clone itself: A much larger clone lies a single base off, so this may be a read error. Other nucleotide sequences from this sample produce the same CDR3. The chain couples TRBV5-5 to TRBJ2-3; the D gene is possibly TRBD2 (7 bases). This CDR3 has 16 amino acids. Germline V gene lookup returns CDR1 SGHKS and CDR2 YYEKEE (reference sequence). CDR3: CATSLGGGGRALPGYF. CDR3 nucleotides: TGTGCCACCAGCTTGGGAGGGGGGGGGAGGGCCCTCCCTGGGTATTTT.

As to this clone: This CDR3 is also generated by other DNA sequences in the sample. The CDR3 DNA sequence: TGTGCCAGCTCCTTCAGCGGGACTAGCACAGATACGCAGTATTTT. Protein: CASSFSGTSTDTQYF. The chain uses TRBV9 and TRBJ2-3, with 7 positions matching TRBD2. Germline assignment: CDR1 SGDLS and CDR2 YYNGEE. This CDR3 spans 15 amino acids. V lost 7 bases and J lost 0; bases outside the gene matches: 8.

The table lists this clone with a few counts. The rearrangement links TRBV14 to TRBJ2-1, with 7 bases fitting TRBD1. Germline assignment: CDR1 SGHDN and CDR2 FVKESK. V lost 6 bases to trimming and J lost 0 bases; unmatched junction nucleotides: 2. This CDR3 is 14 amino acids long. The CDR3 coding sequence is TGTGCCAGCAGACAGGGGATCTCCTACAATGAGCAGTTCTTC. As protein: CASRQGISYNEQFF.

The chain uses TRBV9 and TRBJ2-3, with 11 bases fitting TRBD2. Germline V CDR1 and CDR2: SGDLS, YYNGEE. V dropped 0 bases and J dropped 5; count of bases not matched to a gene: 8. The CDR3 is 17 amino acids. CDR3 nucleotide sequence: TGTGCCAGCAGCGTAGGTTCTAGCGGGGGGCCTGGAGATACGCAGTATTTT. Translation: CASSVGSSGGPGDTQYF.

The V and J genes are TRBV6-1 and TRBJ2-2; D ambiguous. Germline-derived CDR1 and CDR2 are MNHNS and SASEGT. The CDR3 contains 15 residues. V was clipped by 5 bases and J by 4 bases, with 14 bases between them. The CDR3, as DNA: TGTGCCAGCAGTCAAAACCTCGGGTTCACCGGGGAGCTGTTTTTT. It yields the protein CASSQNLGFTGELFF.

CDR3: CASSTQDTPNSPLHF. The CDR3 DNA sequence: TGTGCCAGCAGCACTCAGGACACACCGAATTCACCCCTCCACTTT. This chain connects TRBV9 to TRBJ1-6; a weak D match, TRBD1 (5 bases). Trimming shortened V by 4 bases and J by 7 bases, and 15 bases separated the two germline ends. Germline lookup yields CDR1 SGDLS and CDR2 YYNGEE. This CDR3 comprises 15 residues.

This clone showed up just once. The genes are TRBV12-5 and TRBJ1-1; D is uncertain. This CDR3 has 15 amino acids. V lost 2 bases, J lost 7 bases, and 17 bases lay in between. Germline lookup yields CDR1 LGHNT and CDR2 FRNRAP. The CDR3 DNA is TGTGCTAGTGGTTTGCATGTCCCCCCATTTTTTGAAGCTTTCTTT. The encoded protein is CASGLHVPPFFEAFF.

This rearrangement joins TRBV5-1 to TRBJ2-7, with 7 bases identical to TRBD1. Losses at the gene ends were 7 bases for V and 6 bases for J; bases not matched to a gene: 10. The CDR3 extends over 13 amino acids. Germline V gene lookup returns CDR1 SGHRS and CDR2 YFSETQ. The CDR3 DNA is TGCGCCAGCCAGCAGACAGGGCATCTCGAGCAGTACTTC. Translated, it gives CASQQTGHLEQYF.

The rearrangement joins TRBV6-2 or TRBV6-3 to TRBJ1-2, with TRBD1 matching 7 bases. The CDR3 totals 18 residues. V was clipped by 2 bases and J by 4 bases; unmatched bases: 16. Germline V CDR1 and CDR2: MNHEY, SVGEGT. The CDR3 here is CASSYNPGQMIISYGYTF. For the CDR3, the DNA is TGTGCCAGCAGTTACAACCCGGGACAGATGATCATTAGCTATGGCTACACCTTC.

The genes are TRBV9 and TRBJ2-7; 11 bases are a match to TRBD2. Germline assignment: CDR1 SGDLS and CDR2 YYNGEE. V was pared by 3 bases and J by 7 bases, with 12 bases of the junction left unmatched. The CDR3 totals 16 residues. CDR3 DNA: TGTGCCAGCAGCGCCACTAGCGGGAGCCGTGGATGGGAGCAGTACTTC. Translation gives CASSATSGSRGWEQYF.

J is TRBJ1-2 and V is TRBV23-1; the D is unclear. TRBV23-1 is flagged as an ORF with uncertain function. V was pared by 3 bases and J by 3 bases, with 14 bases between. There are 15 residues in the CDR3. CDR3 in amino acids: CASSHPEKGDYGYTF. CDR3 coding DNA: TGCGCCAGCAGTCACCCGGAAAAGGGAGACTATGGCTACACCTTC.

V is TRBV29-1 and J is TRBJ1-1; the D is unclear. This CDR3 region has 13 residues. Germline V gives CDR1 SQVTM, CDR2 ANQGSEA. Trimming removed 8 bases from V and 9 bases from J, with 22 bases in between. CDR3 DNA: TGCAGCCCCTTCTTTCACGGTAGTTTAAAAGCTTTCTTT. Its protein is CSPFFHGSLKAFF.

The rearrangement links TRBV6-2 or TRBV6-3 to TRBJ1-5; TRBD1 is a possible D gene (5 bases). The CDR3 runs 14 residues. Trimming left V 2 bases short and J 2 bases short, with 7 bases between. Germline loops: CDR1 MNHEY, CDR2 SVGEGT. This CDR3 is CASSYAGGNQPQHF. For the CDR3, the DNA is TGTGCCAGCAGTTACGCGGGGGGCAATCAGCCCCAGCATTTT.

The chain combines TRBV10-1 with TRBJ1-5; D is uncertain. Per germline, CDR1 WNHNN and CDR2 SYGVQD (reference sequence). Trimming cost V 6 bases and J 0 bases, with 12 bases left between them. This CDR3 spans 15 amino acids. CDR3 in amino acids: CASRLAYYSNQPQHF. CDR3 DNA sequence: TGCGCCAGCAGGCTAGCTTACTATAGCAATCAGCCCCAGCATTTT.

The chain links TRBV19 to TRBJ1-2; 7 bases are a match to TRBD1. CDR1 is LNHDA, CDR2 SQIVND, per germline (reference sequence). CDR3 length: 13 residues. V shed 5 bases, J shed 12 bases, and the junction held 12 bases outside the gene matches. The CDR3 DNA sequence: TGTGCCAGTAGTCGCGGGACAGAAGGCTACAACACCTTC. Translated, it gives CASSRGTEGYNTF.

CDR3 protein: CASTAGLAVSYEQYF. CDR3 nucleotide sequence: TGTGCCAGCACCGCGGGACTAGCGGTCTCCTACGAGCAGTACTTC. The rearrangement links TRBV6-5 to TRBJ2-7; 11 nucleotides match TRBD2. In germline, CDR1 is MNHEY, CDR2 SVGAGI. J gave up 0 bases and V 7 bases, and 5 bases lay outside the gene matches. CDR3 length: 15 amino acids.

This chain joins TRBV6-5 and TRBJ2-7; 8 nucleotides line up with TRBD1. The V segment lost 6 bases and the J segment 4 bases; nucleotides outside the gene matches: 8. The CDR3 loop spans 14 amino acids. The V gene's germline CDR1 is MNHEY and CDR2 SVGAGI. CDR3 nucleotides: TGTGCCAGCAGACCCCGGACAGGGAAATACGAGCAGTACTTC. It is translated as CASRPRTGKYEQYF.

This clone appeared once. J is TRBJ2-5 and V is TRBV7-9; 10 bases agree with TRBD2. The CDR3 is 15 amino acids. Unmatched junction bases numbered 5, after V lost 5 bases and J lost 2 bases. The V gene's germline CDR1 is SEHNR and CDR2 FQNEAQ (reference sequence). CDR3 in DNA: TGTGCCAGCAGCCACCTACTAGCGGGGCAAGAGACCCAGTACTTC. This sequence encodes CASSHLLAGQETQYF.

This chain links TRBV7-9 with TRBJ2-3, with TRBD2 identical over 11 bases. Germline CDR1 reads SEHNR; CDR2 reads FQNEAQ (reference sequence). J was trimmed by 4 bases and V by 2 bases; bases with no gene match: 11. The CDR3 contains 18 residues. CDR3 nucleotide sequence: TGTGCCAGCAGCTTACGGATCTTGGGACTAGCGGAGCCAGATACGCAGTATTTT. This codes for CASSLRILGLAEPDTQYF.

The chain uses TRBV5-1 and TRBJ2-1; maybe TRBD1 (6 bases). From germline, CDR1 is SGHRS and CDR2 YFSETQ. Trimming shortened V by 1 base and J by 3 bases, and 8 bases separated the two germline ends. This CDR3 contains 14 residues. CDR3 amino acids: CASSLQGFYNEQFF. As DNA, the CDR3 is TGCGCCAGCAGCTTGCAGGGGTTCTACAATGAGCAGTTCTTC.